Described below is a single T cell receptor beta chain sequence and its context. What it recognizes is unknown. Naive and memory CD4+ T cell DNA was deep-sequenced without culture. Data came from immunoSEQ multiplex PCR; TCRdb stores just in-frame clones and leaves some out. The repertoire holds tens of thousands of clones, roughly nine tenths seen once, with about 0.36% in the top ten. Naive and memory CD4+ T cells came from enriched cryopreserved PBMCs. The sample belongs to a study of CD4 T cells in relation to SARS-CoV-2 and coronaviruses. The study, taken as a whole, reports: Approximately 65% of donors had memory CD4+ clonotypes crossrecognizing SARS-CoV-2 and common cold coronavirus spike.

The CDR3 is 14 amino acids. Germline values: CDR1 SGHRS, CDR2 YFSETQ. Trimming removed 4 bases from V and 5 bases from J, with 15 bases in between. This sequence was found in an adult with COVID-19. The chain combines TRBV5-1 with TRBJ1-1; tentatively, D is TRBD1 (6 bases). The specimen was naive CD4+ T cells from PBMCs. Subset meaning: naive CD4+ T cells isolated by negative enrichment. The CDR3 sequence: CASSLQGTGTEAFF. DNA for the CDR3: TGCGCCAGCAGCCTCCAGGGGACTGGGACTGAAGCTTTCTTT.